A single sample is the source of the 19 T cell receptor beta chains below, sequenced in a study of T cell responses to AZD1222 COVID-19 vaccine. The method was immunoSEQ multiplex PCR; TCRdb's version includes in-frame clones alone and lacks a portion of them. The sample records 150,000 or so clones, around 85% being singletons. The sequencing here drew on peripheral blood, taken on day 0 of MenACWY control vaccination. Source of these receptors: an adult in good health.

Written as DNA, the CDR3 is TGCGCCAGCAGCCAAGATCCGTCCAGCTCCTACGAGCAGTACGTC. This translates into CASSQDPSSSYEQYV. V and J are TRBV4-1 and TRBJ2-7, with D unclear. The ends were cut back, 0 bases at V and 0 bases at J, with 9 bases in the middle. The CDR3 runs to 15 residues. Germline lookup yields CDR1 MGHRA and CDR2 YSYEKL.

The chain employs TRBV6-5 and TRBJ1-1; no firm D call. Germline V gives CDR1 MNHEY, CDR2 SVGAGI. The CDR3 loop spans 13 amino acids. V was trimmed by 2 bases and J by 4 bases, leaving 8 bases between them. The CDR3 loop is CASSYGKTTEAFF. The CDR3 DNA follows: TGTGCCAGCAGTTACGGTAAGACCACTGAAGCTTTCTTT.

The chain carries TRBV7-9 and TRBJ2-1, with D possibly matching TRBD2 (5 bases). CDR3 length: 15 residues. V shed 1 base and J shed 9 bases, with 16 bases lying between them. Germline-derived CDR1 and CDR2 are SEHNR and FQNEAQ (reference sequence). The CDR3 sequence is CASSLELAGEGEQFF. The CDR3 DNA sequence: TGTGCCAGCAGCTTAGAGCTAGCCGGAGAGGGTGAGCAGTTCTTC. Based on the CDR3 plus reference TRBV7-9 and TRBJ2-1, the full variable domain is DTGVSQNPRHKITKRGQNVTFRCDPISEHNRLYWYRQTLGQGPEFLTYFQNEAQLEKSRLLSDRFSAERPKGSFSTLEIQRTEQGDSAMYLCASSLELAGEGEQFFGPGTRLTVL.

This chain links TRBV21-1 with TRBJ1-2. TRBV21-1 is a pseudogene. This CDR3 is 14 amino acids long. The CDR3 spells CASKVDPARYGYTF. The CDR3 DNA sequence: TGTGCCAGCAAGGTGGACCCAGCCCGCTATGGCTACACCTTC.

The chain joins TRBV7-3 to TRBJ2-2; no clear D. The V end lost 2 bases, the J end lost 1 base, and 5 bases lay between the germline ends. The germline V gene has CDR1 SGHTA and CDR2 FQGTGA. The CDR3 length is 14 residues. CDR3 nucleotides: TGTGCCAGCAGCTTACTGGGGAACACCGGGGAGCTGTTTTTT. It specifies CASSLLGNTGELFF.

The chain employs TRBV7-8 and TRBJ1-1; D unresolved. V lost 1 base and J 4 bases, leaving 10 bases between the germline ends. CDR3 size: 14 residues. In germline, CDR1 is SGHVS, CDR2 FQNEAQ. As DNA, the CDR3 is TGTGCCAGCAGCTTAGGAAAGGGCACCACTGAAGCTTTCTTT. Amino acids: CASSLGKGTTEAFF.

V is TRBV7-6 and J is TRBJ2-3; D gene uncertain. Germline CDR1 is SGHVS and CDR2 is FNYEAQ. This CDR3 region has 15 residues. The germline V and J ends were trimmed by 5 bases and 3 bases, with 15 bases remaining between them. The CDR3 loop is CASSPQAVITDTQYF. CDR3 DNA: TGTGCCAGCAGCCCTCAGGCGGTTATTACAGATACGCAGTATTTT.

The chain uses TRBV2 and TRBJ1-1, with D hard to call. Germline loops: CDR1 SNHLY, CDR2 FYNNEI. CDR3 length: 14 residues. Trimming cost V 5 bases and J 0 bases, with 10 bases left between them. The CDR3 loop is CASSYGSMNTEAFF. CDR3 bases: TGTGCCAGCAGTTATGGCAGCATGAACACTGAAGCTTTCTTT.

The chain links TRBV11-1 to TRBJ2-7, with D possibly matching TRBD1 (5 bases). Germline loops: CDR1 SGHAT, CDR2 FQDESV (reference sequence). The CDR3 spans 15 residues. V lost 4 bases and J 2 bases, leaving 15 bases between the germline ends. CDR3 residues: CASSSLQGHAYEQYV. The CDR3 DNA reads as TGTGCCAGCAGCTCCCTGCAGGGCCATGCCTACGAGCAGTACGTC.

In its sample, this clone was seen once. The chain carries TRBV9 and TRBJ2-2; 12 nucleotides match TRBD2. CDR3 length: 16 amino acids. The V segment lost 3 bases and the J segment 5 bases; nucleotides outside the gene matches: 5. The germline V gene encodes CDR1 SGDLS and CDR2 YYNGEE. The CDR3 reads CASSGRLAGATGELFF. The CDR3 bases are TGTGCCAGCAGCGGTAGACTAGCGGGAGCAACCGGGGAGCTGTTTTTT. Using reference TRBV9 and TRBJ2-2 for the parts outside the CDR3, the full variable domain is DSGVTQTPKHLITATGQRVTLRCSPRSGDLSVYWYQQSLDQGLQFLIQYYNGEERAKGNILERFSAQQFPDLHSELNLSSLELGDSALYFCASSGRLAGATGELFFGEGSRLTVL.

The chain carries TRBV2 and TRBJ2-6, with D perhaps TRBD2 (7 bases). The CDR3 contains 18 residues. Germline CDR1 and CDR2: SNHLY and FYNNEI. V gave up 6 bases and J gave up 1 base, with 19 bases separating them. The CDR3 loop reads CASSPPWGGRSGANVLTF. The CDR3 DNA follows: TGTGCCAGCAGCCCCCCGTGGGGGGGCAGATCTGGGGCCAACGTCCTGACTTTC.

The chain has TRBV7-2 and TRBJ2-1, with 12 positions matching TRBD2. The CDR3 consists of 15 residues. The germline V gene encodes CDR1 SGHTA and CDR2 FQGNSA. The V gene end was trimmed by 2 bases and the J gene end by 7 bases; junction bases not matched to a gene: 3. The CDR3 spells CASSLRLAGANEQFF. The CDR3 coding sequence is TGTGCCAGCAGCTTAAGACTAGCGGGAGCTAATGAGCAGTTCTTC.

Only a few counts were recorded for this clone. This sequence joins TRBV28 and TRBJ1-5; D is unclear. The CDR3 length is 12 residues. CDR1 MDHEN and CDR2 SYDVKM come from the germline V gene. Trimming shortened V by 3 bases and J by 6 bases, and 6 bases separated the two germline ends. The CDR3 is CASSFSGQPQHF. The CDR3 nucleotides are TGTGCCAGCAGTTTTAGCGGTCAGCCCCAGCATTTT.

This clone has a single count. The rearrangement links TRBV7-3 to TRBJ1-1; the D gene is possibly TRBD1 (6 bases). This CDR3 has 16 residues. Germline CDR1 SGHTA, CDR2 FQGTGA. Deletions cut 5 bases from V and 1 base from J, with 17 bases between. The CDR3 region is CASSPRGGSGNTEAFF. DNA of the CDR3: TGTGCCAGCAGCCCCCGAGGGGGGAGCGGGAACACTGAAGCTTTCTTT.

The chain has TRBV5-4 and TRBJ1-2; D unresolved. CDR3 length equals 16 residues. V was clipped by 2 bases and J by 0 bases, with 14 bases between them. The germline V gene has CDR1 SGHNT and CDR2 YYREEE (reference sequence). CDR3 in DNA: TGTGCCAGCAGCTTAGACCCCGGGAGGGCTAACTATGGCTACACCTTC. Protein product: CASSLDPGRANYGYTF.

The CDR3 region has the DNA TGTGCCAGCAGTGAGCAGAGCAATCAGCCCCAGCATTTT. Its translation is CASSEQSNQPQHF. The rearrangement uses TRBV6-1 and TRBJ1-5; D not resolved. Per germline, CDR1 MNHNS and CDR2 SASEGT. The length of the CDR3 is 13 residues. Trimming removed 3 bases at V and 1 base at J, with 4 bases between.

The rearrangement links TRBV4-2 to TRBJ1-3; D is perhaps TRBD1 (5 bases). This CDR3 contains 18 residues. V dropped 0 bases and J dropped 0 bases, with 15 bases sitting between them. In germline, CDR1 is LGHNA, CDR2 YNFKEQ. DNA for the CDR3: TGTGCCAGCAGCCAAGACCTTTCTGGGGGACTCTCTGGAAACACCATATATTTT. Its protein is CASSQDLSGGLSGNTIYF.

The rearrangement uses TRBV28 and TRBJ2-7; 8 bases are shared with TRBD1. With V trimmed by 5 bases and J by 2 bases, 8 bases remained unmatched. The CDR3 covers 15 residues. The germline CDR1 and CDR2 sequences are MDHEN and SYDVKM. This CDR3 is CASSLTGGTPYEQYV. Written as DNA, the CDR3 is TGTGCCAGCAGTCTCACAGGGGGTACACCCTACGAGCAGTACGTC.

CDR3 amino acids: CASSISGLAGGDTQYF. Written as DNA, the CDR3 is TGTGCCAGCAGCATCAGTGGACTAGCGGGAGGAGATACGCAGTATTTT. The V and J genes are TRBV9 and TRBJ2-3; 14 bases fit TRBD2. Losses at the gene ends were 4 bases for V and 5 bases for J; bases not matched to a gene: 6. The CDR3 has 16 residues. Germline-derived CDR1 and CDR2 are SGDLS and YYNGEE.